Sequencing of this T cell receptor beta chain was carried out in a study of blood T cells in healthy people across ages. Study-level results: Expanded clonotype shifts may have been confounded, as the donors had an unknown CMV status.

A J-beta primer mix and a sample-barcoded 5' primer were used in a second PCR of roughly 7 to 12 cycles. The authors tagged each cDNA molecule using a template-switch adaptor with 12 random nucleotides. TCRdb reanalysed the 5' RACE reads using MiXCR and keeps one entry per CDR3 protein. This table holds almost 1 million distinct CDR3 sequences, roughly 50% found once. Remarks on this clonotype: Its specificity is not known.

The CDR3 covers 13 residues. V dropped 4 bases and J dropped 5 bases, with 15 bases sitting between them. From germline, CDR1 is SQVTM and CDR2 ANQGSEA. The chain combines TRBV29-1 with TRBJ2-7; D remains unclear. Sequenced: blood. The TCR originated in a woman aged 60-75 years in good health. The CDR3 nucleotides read TGCAGCGTTGGGCCTGGTGGGATCAACGAGCAGTACTTC. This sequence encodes CSVGPGGINEQYF.